The rows below give T cell receptor beta chains drawn from one sample of a study of blood T cell repertoires in COVID-19. Produced via immunoSEQ multiplex PCR; TCRdb's table is partial and in-frame only. There are roughly 180,000 clones in the sample; about 81% occur only once, and around 11% lies in the top ten. The sample consisted of peripheral blood. The receptors were sampled from a woman aged 80 or over with COVID-19, enrolled during active disease. Both conserved end residues are part of each CDR3. The order of the fields is D gene, V gene, clone size, J gene, CDR3 protein, CDR3 DNA. The D gene is left open where the match is weak. Some rows mark clone size as missing; the rest say once, few, many or name a class of expanded clone.

D gene: .
V gene: TRBV2
clone size: .
J gene: TRBJ1-4
CDR3 protein: CASSGRGGSLGEKLFF
CDR3 DNA: TGTGCCAGCAGTGGTCGGGGGGGTAGTTTGGGTGAAAAACTGTTTTTT

D gene: .
V gene: TRBV7-9
clone size: .
J gene: TRBJ1-4
CDR3 protein: CASSWTGDWEKLFF
CDR3 DNA: TGTGCCAGCAGCTGGACTGGAGATTGGGAAAAACTGTTTTTT

D gene: .
V gene: TRBV7-9
clone size: .
J gene: TRBJ2-7
CDR3 protein: CASSLSLARRGQYF
CDR3 DNA: TGTGCCAGCAGCTTGTCTCTAGCGCGGAGGGGGCAGTACTTC

D gene: TRBD2
V gene: TRBV6-5
clone size: .
J gene: TRBJ2-3
CDR3 protein: CASIRRGEGTDTQYF
CDR3 DNA: TGTGCCAGCATCAGACGGGGGGAAGGTACAGATACGCAGTATTTT

D gene: .
V gene: TRBV5-1
clone size: .
J gene: TRBJ1-1
CDR3 protein: CASSSNREKIF
CDR3 DNA: TGCGCCAGCAGCTCCAACCGGGAGAAAATCTTT

D gene: .
V gene: TRBV6-5
clone size: .
J gene: TRBJ1-4
CDR3 protein: CASSYLKGKLFF
CDR3 DNA: TGTGCCAGCAGTTACCTGAAGGGGAAGCTGTTTTTT

D gene: .
V gene: TRBV18
clone size: .
J gene: TRBJ2-2
CDR3 protein: CASSPLIVGRLNTGELFF
CDR3 DNA: TGTGCCAGCTCACCACTGATTGTGGGCAGATTGAACACCGGGGAGCTGTTTTTT

D gene: .
V gene: TRBV27
clone size: .
J gene: TRBJ2-7
CDR3 protein: CASSLSRDSYEQYF
CDR3 DNA: TGTGCCAGCAGTTTATCCAGGGACTCCTACGAGCAGTACTTC

D gene: .
V gene: TRBV4-2
clone size: few
J gene: TRBJ2-1
CDR3 protein: CASSQGIQTYNEQFF
CDR3 DNA: TGTGCCAGCAGCCAAGGAATACAAACATACAATGAGCAGTTCTTC

D gene: TRBD2
V gene: TRBV28
clone size: .
J gene: TRBJ2-3
CDR3 protein: CASLPGLGRTDTQYF
CDR3 DNA: TGTGCCAGCCTGCCGGGACTAGGGCGCACAGATACGCAGTATTTT

D gene: .
V gene: TRBV6-6
clone size: .
J gene: TRBJ2-7
CDR3 protein: CASSYSRGYEQYF
CDR3 DNA: TGTGCCAGCAGTTATTCCAGGGGATACGAGCAGTACTTC

D gene: .
V gene: TRBV28
clone size: .
J gene: TRBJ1-1
CDR3 protein: CASSLTSNTEAFF
CDR3 DNA: TGTGCCAGCAGTTTAACATCAAACACTGAAGCTTTCTTT